This TCR beta chain appears in the sequencing data of a study of blood T cell repertoires in COVID-19. Overall study: Collection of acute and convalescent COVID-19 samples took place in the United States, Italy and Spain. T cells, B-cell-depleted T cells, or PBMCs supplied cDNA or gDNA.

The study assigned cohorts using participant-reported clinical history. Germline-derived CDR1 and CDR2 are GTSNPN and SVGIG (reference sequence). The CDR3 is 21 amino acids. V lost 5 bases, J lost 3 bases, and 35 bases lay in between. Original data processing: Reference gene primer amplification gave estimated nucleated cell counts. TCRdb keeps only in-frame clones here, not all; method: immunoSEQ multiplex PCR. V and J calls plus clone size are reproduced from that table; the DNA served to infer D and trimming. The table shows around 180,000 clones, with 75% to 85% occurring only once. The source material was PBMCs or T cells enriched from blood (not recorded which). The chain carries TRBV30 and TRBJ1-5; TRBD1 is a possible D gene (6 bases). This TCR was recovered from a woman in her fifties or sixties with acute COVID-19. The CDR3 region has the DNA TGTGCCTGGGGGGGGCTCAGGGTCGGGCCAAAGGATCGGAGGGTCAATCAGCCCCAGCATTTT. Translating it yields CAWGGLRVGPKDRRVNQPQHF.